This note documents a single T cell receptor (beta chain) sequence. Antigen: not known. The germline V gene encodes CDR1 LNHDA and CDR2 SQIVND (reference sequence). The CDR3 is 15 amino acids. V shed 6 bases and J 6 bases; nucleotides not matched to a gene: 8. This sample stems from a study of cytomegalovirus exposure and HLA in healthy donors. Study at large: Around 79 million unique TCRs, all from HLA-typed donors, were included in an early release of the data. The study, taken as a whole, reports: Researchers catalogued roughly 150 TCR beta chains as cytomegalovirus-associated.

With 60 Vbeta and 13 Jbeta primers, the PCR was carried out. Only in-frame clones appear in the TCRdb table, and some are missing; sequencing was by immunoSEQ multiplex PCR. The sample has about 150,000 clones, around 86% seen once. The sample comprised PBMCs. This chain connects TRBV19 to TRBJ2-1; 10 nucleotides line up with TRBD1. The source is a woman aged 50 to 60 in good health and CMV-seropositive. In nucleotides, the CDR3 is TGTGCCAGTAGACTGACAGGGGGCAGGTTCAATGAGCAGTTCTTC. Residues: CASRLTGGRFNEQFF.